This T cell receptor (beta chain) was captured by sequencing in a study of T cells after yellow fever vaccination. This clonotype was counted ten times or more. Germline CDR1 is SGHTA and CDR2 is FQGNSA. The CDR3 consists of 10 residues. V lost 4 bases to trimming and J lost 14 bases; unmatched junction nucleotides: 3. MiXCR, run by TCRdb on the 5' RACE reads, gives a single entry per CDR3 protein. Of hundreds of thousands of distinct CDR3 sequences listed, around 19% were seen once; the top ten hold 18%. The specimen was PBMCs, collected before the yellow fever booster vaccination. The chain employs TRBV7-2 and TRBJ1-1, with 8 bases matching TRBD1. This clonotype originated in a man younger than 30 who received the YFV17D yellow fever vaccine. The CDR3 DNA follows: TGTGCCAGCAGCTCGACAGGGGCATTCTTT. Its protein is CASSSTGAFF.